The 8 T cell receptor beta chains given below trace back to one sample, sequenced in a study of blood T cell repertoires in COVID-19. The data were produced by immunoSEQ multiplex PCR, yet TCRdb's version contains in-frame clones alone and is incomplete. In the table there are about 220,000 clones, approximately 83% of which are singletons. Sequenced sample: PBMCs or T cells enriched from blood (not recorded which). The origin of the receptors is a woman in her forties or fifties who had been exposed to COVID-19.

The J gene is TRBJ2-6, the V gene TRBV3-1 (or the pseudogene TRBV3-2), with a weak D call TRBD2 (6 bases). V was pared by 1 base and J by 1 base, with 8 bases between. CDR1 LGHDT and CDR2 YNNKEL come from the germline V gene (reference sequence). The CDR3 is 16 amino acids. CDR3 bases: TGTGCCAGCAGCCAAGGGCGGGGATCTGGGGCCAACGTCCTGACTTTC. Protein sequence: CASSQGRGSGANVLTF.

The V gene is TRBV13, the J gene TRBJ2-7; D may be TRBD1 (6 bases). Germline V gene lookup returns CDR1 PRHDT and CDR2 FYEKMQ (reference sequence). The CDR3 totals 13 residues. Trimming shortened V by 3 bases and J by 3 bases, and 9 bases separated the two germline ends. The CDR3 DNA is TGTGCCAGCAGCTTCGGACAGAGCTACGAGCAGTACTTC. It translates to CASSFGQSYEQYF. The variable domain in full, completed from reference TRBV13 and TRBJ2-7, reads AAGVIQSPRHLIKEKRETATLKCYPIPRHDTVYWYQQGPGQDPQFLISFYEKMQSDKGSIPDRFSAQQFSDYHSELNMSSLELGDSALYFCASSFGQSYEQYFGPGTRLTVT.

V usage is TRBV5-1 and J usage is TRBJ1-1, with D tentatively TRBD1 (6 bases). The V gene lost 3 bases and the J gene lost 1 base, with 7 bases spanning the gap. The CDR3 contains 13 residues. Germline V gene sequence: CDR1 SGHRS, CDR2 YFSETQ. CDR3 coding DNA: TGCGCCAGCAGCTGGACAGCGAACACTGAAGCTTTCTTT. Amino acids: CASSWTANTEAFF.

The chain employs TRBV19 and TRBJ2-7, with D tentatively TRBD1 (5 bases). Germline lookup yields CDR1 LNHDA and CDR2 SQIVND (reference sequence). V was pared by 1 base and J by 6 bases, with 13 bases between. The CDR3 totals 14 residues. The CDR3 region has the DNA TGTGCCAGTAGTATAGTCCACCAGGGTGCCGAGCAGTACTTC. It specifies CASSIVHQGAEQYF.

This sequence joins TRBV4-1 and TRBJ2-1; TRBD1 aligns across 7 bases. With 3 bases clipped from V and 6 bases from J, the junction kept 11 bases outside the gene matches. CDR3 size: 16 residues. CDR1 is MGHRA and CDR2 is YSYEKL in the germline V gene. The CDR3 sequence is CASSQDPGQPSNEQFF. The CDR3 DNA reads TGCGCCAGCAGCCAGGACCCGGGACAGCCGAGCAATGAGCAGTTCTTC.

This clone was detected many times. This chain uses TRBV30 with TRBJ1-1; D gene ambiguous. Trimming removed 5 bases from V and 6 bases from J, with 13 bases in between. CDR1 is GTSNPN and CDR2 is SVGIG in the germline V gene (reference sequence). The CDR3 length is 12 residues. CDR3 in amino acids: CAWRQQYAEAFF. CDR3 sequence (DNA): TGTGCCTGGCGGCAACAGTATGCTGAAGCTTTCTTT. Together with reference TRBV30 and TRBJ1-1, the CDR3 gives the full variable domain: SQTIHQWPATLVQPVGSPLSLECTVEGTSNPNLYWYRQAAGRGLQLLFYSVGIGQISSEVPQNLSASRPQDRQFILSSKKLLLSDSGFYLCAWRQQYAEAFFGQGTRLTVV.

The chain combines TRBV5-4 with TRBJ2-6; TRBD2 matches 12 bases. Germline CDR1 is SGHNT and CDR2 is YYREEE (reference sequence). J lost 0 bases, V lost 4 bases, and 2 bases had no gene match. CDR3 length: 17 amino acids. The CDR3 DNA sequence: TGTGCCAGCAGCCCGGGACTAGCGGGCTCTGGGGCCAACGTCCTGACTTTC. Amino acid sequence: CASSPGLAGSGANVLTF.

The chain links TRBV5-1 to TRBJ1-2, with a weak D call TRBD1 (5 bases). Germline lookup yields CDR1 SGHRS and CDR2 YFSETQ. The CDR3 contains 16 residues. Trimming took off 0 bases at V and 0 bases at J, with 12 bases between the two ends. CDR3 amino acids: CASSLGPTAANYGYTF. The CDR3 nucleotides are TGCGCCAGCAGCTTGGGACCGACAGCAGCTAACTATGGCTACACCTTC.